Each of the 5 T cell receptor beta chains below was sequenced from the same sample in a study of cytomegalovirus exposure and HLA in healthy donors. 13 Jbeta primers and 60 Vbeta primers were used for the PCR. TCRdb's table, derived via immunoSEQ multiplex PCR, lists solely in-frame clones and lacks some. Among over 100,000 clones listed, under 90% were seen once. The sample consisted of PBMCs. The receptors originated from a woman aged 25-40 years in good health and CMV-seronegative.

The chain has TRBV7-9 and TRBJ1-1; maybe TRBD1 (5 bases). Germline V CDR1 and CDR2: SEHNR, FQNEAQ (reference sequence). The ends were cut back, 9 bases at V and 1 base at J, with 15 bases in the middle. This CDR3 spans 14 amino acids. In nucleotides, the CDR3 is TGTGCCAGTAAAACGCAGACAGAGAACACTGAAGCTTTCTTT. It encodes CASKTQTENTEAFF.

The chain uses TRBV5-1 and TRBJ1-3; a weak D match, TRBD1 (5 bases). Between the trimmed V and J ends, which lost 5 bases and 4 bases, there was a span of 10 bases. Germline loops: CDR1 SGHRS, CDR2 YFSETQ. The CDR3 spans 13 residues. This chain's CDR3 is CASSLDRGNTIYF. For the CDR3, the DNA is TGCGCCAGCAGTCTTGACAGAGGAAACACCATATATTTT. Full variable domain (missing parts from reference TRBV5-1 and TRBJ1-3): KAGVTQTPRYLIKTRGQQVTLSCSPISGHRSVSWYQQTPGQGLQFLFEYFSETQRNKGNFPGRFSGRQFSNSRSEMNVSTLELGDSALYLCASSLDRGNTIYFGEGSWLTVV.

V is TRBV10-3 and J is TRBJ2-2; no definite D call. CDR1 ENHRY and CDR2 SYGVKD come from the germline V gene. V lost 4 bases, J lost 8 bases, and 5 bases lay in between. The CDR3 spans 11 residues. The CDR3, as DNA: TGTGCCATCAGTGCCCCAGGGGAGCTGTTTTTT. Translating gives CAISAPGELFF.

The V call is TRBV5-4, the J call TRBJ2-4, with a tentative D call TRBD1 (5 bases). Per germline, CDR1 SGHNT and CDR2 YYREEE (reference sequence). This CDR3 contains 17 residues. The V and J ends lost 4 bases and 3 bases respectively, with 20 bases between them. CDR3 DNA: TGTGCCAGCAGCACCCAACGTCCAGGGTTGGGCAAAAACATTCAGTACTTC. Its translation: CASSTQRPGLGKNIQYF.

This chain links TRBV11-3 with TRBJ2-1, with D tentatively TRBD2 (6 bases). From germline, CDR1 is SGHNT and CDR2 YENEEA. The CDR3 spans 16 residues. V was pared by 1 base and J by 5 bases, with 15 bases between. For the CDR3, the DNA is TGTGCCAGCAGCTTAGTGTTAGCGGTAAATAACAATGAGCAGTTCTTC. Its protein product is CASSLVLAVNNNEQFF.